These 31 T cell receptor beta chains were all obtained from the same sample, sequenced in a study of T-cell reconstitution after alpha-beta-depleted transplantation in children. Unique molecular identifiers featured in how the TCRbeta library was prepared. TCRdb re-analysed the PCR reads in MiXCR, keeping a single row per CDR3 protein. The top ten clones hold over 4.5% of a sample with around 410,000 distinct CDR3 sequences, about 11% of them seen once. The starting material was PBMCs from the stem cell graft donor, obtained from the stem cell graft. These receptors came from a human donor who donated a stem cell graft to a child with acute myeloid leukemia.

Many counts were recorded for this clonotype. The chain has TRBV5-1 and TRBJ1-4; 9 positions agree with TRBD1. This CDR3 comprises 14 residues. The ends lost 2 bases at V and 7 bases at J; junction bases unmatched: 3. Germline V gene data show CDR1 as SGHRS and CDR2 as YFSETQ. The CDR3: CASSLGTGSEKLFF. CDR3 nucleotides: TGCGCCAGCAGCTTAGGGACAGGGAGTGAAAAACTGTTTTTT.

Many counts were recorded for this clonotype. The rearrangement uses TRBV9 and TRBJ1-2; D gene uncertain. Trimming removed 5 bases at V and 1 base at J, with 9 bases between. CDR3 size: 13 residues. The germline gives CDR1 SGDLS, CDR2 YYNGEE. The DNA for the CDR3 is TGTGCCAGCAGGGACGGATATAACTATGGCTACACCTTC. Amino acid sequence: CASRDGYNYGYTF.

The genes are TRBV27 and TRBJ1-2; D not resolved. This CDR3 contains 13 residues. The germline V gene encodes CDR1 MNHEY and CDR2 SMNVEV (reference sequence). Between the trimmed V and J ends, which lost 3 bases and 8 bases, there was a span of 13 bases. CDR3 in amino acids: CASSFQDGGGYTF. CDR3 coding DNA: TGTGCCAGCAGTTTCCAGGACGGTGGAGGCTACACCTTC.

This clonotype was seen a handful of times. This sequence joins TRBV29-1 and TRBJ2-7; D is possibly TRBD1 or TRBD2 (5 bases each). Trimming removed 5 bases at V and 3 bases at J, with 17 bases between. The CDR3 spans 14 residues. Looked up from germline, CDR1 is SQVTM and CDR2 is ANQGSEA. CDR3 nucleotide sequence: TGCAGCGTTAAATACGGGGCAACTAACTACGAGCAGTACTTC. It specifies CSVKYGATNYEQYF.

V usage is TRBV5-1 and J usage is TRBJ1-1, with 7 bases lining up with TRBD1. V lost 6 bases, J lost 5 bases, and 10 bases stayed unmatched. The germline gives CDR1 SGHRS, CDR2 YFSETQ. CDR3 length equals 14 residues. The CDR3, as DNA: TGCGCCAGCACCCGGGGACAGCTCAAAACTGAAGCTTTCTTT. Its translation: CASTRGQLKTEAFF.

At least ten counts were recorded for this clonotype. This sequence joins TRBV2 and TRBJ2-7; D may be TRBD2 (6 bases). With 2 bases removed from V and 3 bases from J, the gap between germline ends came to 20 bases. The CDR3 is made up of 17 amino acids. Germline V gene data show CDR1 as SNHLY and CDR2 as FYNNEI. CDR3: CASSESGTPGPGYEQYF. The CDR3 nucleotides are TGTGCCAGCAGTGAAAGTGGGACTCCGGGCCCCGGCTACGAGCAGTACTTC.

There are many counts of this clonotype. The chain uses TRBV20-1 and TRBJ2-5, with 8 bases that match TRBD2. Germline trimming cut 3 bases from V and 2 bases from J; bases unmatched to any gene: 8. The CDR3 consists of 15 residues. CDR1 is DFQATT and CDR2 is SNEGSKA in the germline V gene (reference sequence). In DNA form, the CDR3 reads TGCAGTGCTAGTATTGATAGCGGGACTCAAGAGACCCAGTACTTC. Amino acid sequence: CSASIDSGTQETQYF.

In its sample, this clonotype was seen a few times. This sequence joins TRBV12-3 or TRBV12-4 and TRBJ1-2, with D maybe TRBD1 (5 bases). This CDR3 is built from 11 residues. Trimming cost V 8 bases and J 6 bases, with 10 bases left between them. The CDR3 is CASGGGHGYTF. In DNA, the CDR3 is TGTGCCAGCGGGGGAGGTCATGGCTACACCTTC.

This clonotype was seen ten or more times. This chain joins TRBV10-2 and TRBJ2-3; the match to TRBD2 covers 10 bases. CDR1 is WSHSY, CDR2 SAAADI, per germline. V was clipped by 7 bases and J by 6 bases; unmatched bases: 7. This CDR3 is 14 amino acids long. CDR3 amino acids: CASIKTSGRDTQYF. The CDR3 DNA sequence: TGCGCCAGCATCAAGACTAGCGGGCGGGATACGCAGTATTTT.

About this clonotype: This is likely a read error, given that the CDR3 carries no conserved phenylalanine or tryptophan at its end. This chain joins TRBV6-4 and TRBJ2-1, with 9 bases lining up with TRBD2. The junction had 9 bases not matched to a gene; V was cut back by 6 bases and J by 6 bases. The CDR3 length is 15 residues. Germline CDR1 reads MRHNA; CDR2 reads SNTAGT. The CDR3 loop reads CASSTGLAGFNEQFL. As DNA, the CDR3 is TGTGCCAGCAGCACGGGTCTAGCGGGGTTCAATGAGCAGTTCTTG.

This clonotype turned up a few times. The chain has TRBV14 and TRBJ2-7; 13 positions agree with TRBD2. Losses at the gene ends were 1 base for V and 3 bases for J; bases not matched to a gene: 6. The CDR3 length is 17 residues. From germline, CDR1 is SGHDN and CDR2 FVKESK. The CDR3 is CASSQAPGLAGFYEQYF. In nucleotides, the CDR3 is TGTGCCAGCAGCCAAGCTCCGGGACTAGCGGGATTCTACGAGCAGTACTTC.

Regarding this clonotype: A much larger clonotype is one base distant, so this may be a read error. J is TRBJ2-5 and V is TRBV3-1, with D possibly being TRBD2 (6 bases). V shed 8 bases and J shed 1 base, with 26 bases lying between them. Per germline, CDR1 LGHDT and CDR2 YNNKEL (reference sequence). The CDR3 is 18 amino acids. The CDR3 here is CASCFFRFGRGAQETQYF. In nucleotides, the CDR3 is TGTGCCAGCTGTTTCTTTAGGTTCGGGAGAGGTGCCCAAGAGACCCAGTACTTC.

This sequence joins TRBV6-5 and TRBJ1-1; 9 bases align to TRBD1. V was clipped by 2 bases and J by 4 bases; unmatched bases: 5. The CDR3 has 15 amino acids. The germline V gene has CDR1 MNHEY and CDR2 SVGAGI. This CDR3 is CASSYTGQGPTEAFF. CDR3 nucleotides: TGTGCCAGCAGTTACACAGGACAGGGGCCCACTGAAGCTTTCTTT.

The sample holds a few counts of this clonotype. The chain joins TRBV18 to TRBJ1-1; D is unresolved. Trimming took 4 bases from V and 4 from J, leaving 10 bases between them. Germline V gene data show CDR1 as KGHSH and CDR2 as LQKENI. The CDR3 is 13 residues long. This CDR3 reads CASSRRSGTEAFF. CDR3 in DNA: TGTGCCAGCTCACGCAGGTCCGGCACTGAAGCTTTCTTT. Complete variable domain (other parts from reference TRBV18 and TRBJ1-1): NAGVMQNPRHLVRRRGQEARLRCSPMKGHSHVYWYRQLPEEGLKFMVYLQKENIIDESGMPKERFSAEFPKEGPSILRIQQVVRGDSAAYFCASSRRSGTEAFFGQGTRLTVV.

This clonotype was picked up one time. The chain combines TRBV5-5 with TRBJ1-5, with unresolved D. CDR3 length: 18 amino acids. The V and J ends lost 0 bases and 2 bases respectively, with 18 bases between them. The germline V gene encodes CDR1 SGHKS and CDR2 YYEKEE (reference sequence). The CDR3 sequence is CASSLDPIQVAGNQPQHF. DNA for the CDR3: TGTGCCAGCAGCTTGGACCCTATCCAGGTGGCAGGCAATCAGCCCCAGCATTTT. Based on the CDR3 plus reference TRBV5-5 and TRBJ1-5, the full variable domain is DAGVTQSPTHLIKTRGQQVTLRCSPISGHKSVSWYQQVLGQGPQFIFQYYEKEERGRGNFPDRFSARQFPNYSSELNVNALLLGDSALYLCASSLDPIQVAGNQPQHFGDGTRLSIL.

This chain uses TRBV7-9 with TRBJ2-3; D may be TRBD1 (6 bases). This CDR3 contains 16 residues. The germline V gene has CDR1 SEHNR and CDR2 FQNEAQ (reference sequence). Deletions cut 5 bases from V and 0 bases from J, with 15 bases between. The CDR3 is CASSRTDQSSTDTQYF. The CDR3 nucleotides read TGTGCCAGCAGCCGGACAGACCAATCTAGCACAGATACGCAGTATTTT.

The chain couples TRBV28 to TRBJ1-3, with D unresolved. CDR1 MDHEN and CDR2 SYDVKM come from the germline V gene. The V end was cut by 7 bases, the J end by 0 bases, with 13 bases between. CDR3 length: 15 residues. The chain's CDR3 is CASTPLTYSGNTIYF. The CDR3 DNA reads TGTGCCAGCACTCCCCTCACTTACTCTGGAAACACCATATATTTT.

The sample holds a few counts of this clonotype. The chain uses TRBV4-1 and TRBJ2-1, with 7 positions matching TRBD1. V shed 3 bases and J 8 bases; nucleotides not matched to a gene: 7. There are 14 residues in the CDR3. The germline CDR1 and CDR2 sequences are MGHRA and YSYEKL. CDR3 DNA sequence: TGCGCCAGCAGCCACTCGGGGACAGCCCATGAGCAGTTCTTC. It encodes CASSHSGTAHEQFF.

This clonotype was recorded many times. The V call is TRBV29-1, the J call TRBJ1-2; 7 bases align to TRBD1. With 5 bases clipped from V and 2 bases from J, the junction kept 5 bases outside the gene matches. This CDR3 is built from 13 residues. The V gene's germline CDR1 is SQVTM and CDR2 ANQGSEA. The CDR3 here is CSVSPQGNYGYTF. Here the CDR3 DNA reads TGCAGCGTTTCCCCACAGGGGAACTATGGCTACACCTTC.

The table lists this clonotype with many counts. The chain has TRBV20-1 and TRBJ1-4; D possibly corresponds to TRBD1 (6 bases). This CDR3 is 12 amino acids long. CDR1 is DFQATT, CDR2 SNEGSKA, per germline (reference sequence). V lost 4 bases to trimming and J lost 7 bases, with 10 bases between them. CDR3 sequence: CSAKTGGEKLFF. The CDR3, as DNA: TGCAGTGCTAAGACAGGAGGTGAAAAACTGTTTTTT.

The chain recombines TRBV4-1 with TRBJ1-1; tentatively, D is TRBD1 (6 bases). The length of the CDR3 is 16 residues. Germline loops: CDR1 MGHRA, CDR2 YSYEKL. Trimming pared 4 bases from V and 3 bases from J, leaving 18 bases between. The CDR3 nucleotides read TGCGCCAGCAGCCCAGCCAGGGGAACAGGGTACACTGAAGCTTTCTTT. Protein product: CASSPARGTGYTEAFF.

Only a few counts were recorded for this clonotype. The chain has TRBV20-1 and TRBJ1-2; no reliable D call. V lost 5 bases and J 6 bases, leaving 10 bases between the germline ends. The CDR3 contains 11 residues. Germline CDR1 reads DFQATT; CDR2 reads SNEGSKA (reference sequence). The CDR3 DNA is TGCAGTGCTCTCGGGGAAGATGGCTACACCTTC. It encodes CSALGEDGYTF.

The V gene is TRBV12-3 or TRBV12-4, the J gene TRBJ1-5; D unresolved. The V end was cut by 4 bases, the J end by 0 bases, with 16 bases between. CDR3 length: 17 amino acids. CDR3 DNA sequence: TGTGCCAGCAGTTCGTCACAGCTGAACAATAGCAATCAGCCCCAGCATTTT. Translating gives CASSSSQLNNSNQPQHF.

The chain employs TRBV4-1 and TRBJ2-2, with TRBD2 matching over 7 bases. This CDR3 region has 18 residues. With 0 bases clipped from V and 6 bases from J, the junction kept 13 bases outside the gene matches. Per germline, CDR1 MGHRA and CDR2 YSYEKL. CDR3 in amino acids: CASSQEVLAARLAGELFF. The CDR3 nucleotides are TGCGCCAGCAGCCAAGAGGTGCTAGCGGCGAGGTTGGCCGGGGAGCTGTTTTTT.

This clonotype was seen only a few times. The chain joins TRBV6-1 to TRBJ1-5; 8 bases line up with TRBD1. Germline trimming cut 5 bases from V and 7 bases from J; bases unmatched to any gene: 16. The CDR3 is made up of 17 amino acids. CDR1 is MNHNS, CDR2 SASEGT, per germline. The CDR3 spells CASSRSKGQGGGQPQHF. CDR3 coding DNA: TGTGCCAGCAGTCGCTCAAAAGGACAGGGAGGCGGGCAGCCCCAGCATTTT.

This clonotype came up a few times. The chain recombines TRBV20-1 with TRBJ2-7; 7 bases map to TRBD2. Germline CDR1 DFQATT, CDR2 SNEGSKA (reference sequence). The V and J ends lost 2 bases and 3 bases, in that order; junction bases with no gene match: 10. CDR3 length: 15 residues. The CDR3 loop is CSARPTQGGNYEQYF. The CDR3 coding sequence is TGCAGTGCTAGACCCACCCAGGGAGGGAACTACGAGCAGTACTTC.

This clonotype was counted only a few times. The chain has TRBV29-1 and TRBJ1-2; D possibly corresponds to TRBD1 (6 bases). The V gene's germline CDR1 is SQVTM and CDR2 ANQGSEA. The CDR3 spans 11 residues. Trimming took 6 bases from V and 8 from J, leaving 13 bases between them. The CDR3 DNA reads as TGCAGCGTGGAACAGGGTCGGGGCTACACCTTC. It is translated as CSVEQGRGYTF.

This chain links TRBV9 with TRBJ1-2; 7 bases fit TRBD1. With V trimmed by 0 bases and J by 8 bases, 7 bases remained unmatched. The CDR3 runs to 14 residues. CDR1 SGDLS and CDR2 YYNGEE come from the germline V gene. CDR3 bases: TGTGCCAGCAGCGTAGGGACAGGCCTTGGGGGCTACACCTTC. Its translation: CASSVGTGLGGYTF.

J is TRBJ2-5 and V is TRBV10-3; D uncertain. From germline, CDR1 is ENHRY and CDR2 SYGVKD. CDR3 length: 13 amino acids. Between the trimmed V and J ends, which lost 7 bases and 5 bases, there was a span of 14 bases. The CDR3 bases are TGTGCCATCACCGGCACCCTGGGGGAGACCCAGTACTTC. Its protein is CAITGTLGETQYF.

The chain combines TRBV4-1 with TRBJ1-6; maybe TRBD1 (5 bases). Per the germline V gene, CDR1 is MGHRA and CDR2 is YSYEKL. The V and J ends lost 3 bases and 7 bases respectively, with 19 bases between them. This CDR3 is built from 17 residues. The CDR3: CASSHQHRTFGNSPLHF. As DNA, the CDR3 is TGCGCCAGCAGCCACCAACACAGGACCTTCGGAAATTCACCCCTCCACTTT.

The chain is built from TRBV27 and TRBJ2-7, with 9 bases that match TRBD2. Germline CDR1 is MNHEY and CDR2 is SMNVEV (reference sequence). This CDR3 region has 14 residues. J was trimmed by 6 bases and V by 7 bases; bases with no gene match: 10. CDR3 amino acids: CASKISGSGGEQYF. As DNA, the CDR3 is TGTGCCAGCAAAATTAGCGGGAGCGGCGGCGAGCAGTACTTC.